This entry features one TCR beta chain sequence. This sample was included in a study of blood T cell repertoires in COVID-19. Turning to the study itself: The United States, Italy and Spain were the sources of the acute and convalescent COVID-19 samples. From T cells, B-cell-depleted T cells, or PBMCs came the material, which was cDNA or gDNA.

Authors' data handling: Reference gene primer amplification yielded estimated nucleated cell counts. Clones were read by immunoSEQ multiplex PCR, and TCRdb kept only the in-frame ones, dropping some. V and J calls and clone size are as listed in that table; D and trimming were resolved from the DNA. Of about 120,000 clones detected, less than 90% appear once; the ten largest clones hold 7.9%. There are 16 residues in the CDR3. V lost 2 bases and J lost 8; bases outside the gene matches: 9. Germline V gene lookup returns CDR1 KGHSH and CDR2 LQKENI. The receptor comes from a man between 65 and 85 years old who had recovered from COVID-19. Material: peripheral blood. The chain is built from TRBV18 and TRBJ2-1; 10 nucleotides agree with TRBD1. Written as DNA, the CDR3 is TGTGCCAGCTCACCAAAGAGGGGACAGGGGCTATATGAGCAGTTCTTC. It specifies CASSPKRGQGLYEQFF.